This TCR beta chain came from a study of T cells after yellow fever vaccination. TCRdb redid the calling of the 5' RACE reads with MiXCR, one entry per CDR3 protein. The sample yields a few hundred thousand distinct CDR3 sequences, about 10% seen once. Study conclusions and caveats: Among all clonotypes, a small share was observed in both CD4 and CD8 compartments.

The CDR3 length is 11 residues. V was clipped by 6 bases and J by 5 bases, with 7 bases between them. In germline, CDR1 is MNHEY, CDR2 SVGAGI. This clonotype came up a few times. Its antigen remains unknown. The receptor comes from a man younger than 35 who received the YFV17D yellow fever vaccine. The starting material was CD4+ T cells sorted from PBMCs, obtained 5 days after the yellow fever booster vaccination. This chain links TRBV6-5 with TRBJ2-5; the D is unclear. The CDR3 region is CASRSRETQYF. The DNA of the CDR3 is TGTGCCAGCAGATCCCGGGAGACCCAGTACTTC.